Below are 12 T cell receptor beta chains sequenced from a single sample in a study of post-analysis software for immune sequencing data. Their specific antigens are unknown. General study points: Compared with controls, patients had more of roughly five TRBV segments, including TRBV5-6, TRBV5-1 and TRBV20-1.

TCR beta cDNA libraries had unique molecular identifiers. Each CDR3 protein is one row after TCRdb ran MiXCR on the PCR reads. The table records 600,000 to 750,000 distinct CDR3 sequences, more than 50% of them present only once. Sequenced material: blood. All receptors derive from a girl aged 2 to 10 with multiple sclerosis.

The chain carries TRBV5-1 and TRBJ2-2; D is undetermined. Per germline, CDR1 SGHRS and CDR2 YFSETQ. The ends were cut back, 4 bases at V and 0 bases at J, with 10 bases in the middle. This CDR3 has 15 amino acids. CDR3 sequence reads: CASSPPGSNTGELFF. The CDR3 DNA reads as TGCGCCAGCAGCCCCCCCGGGTCGAACACCGGGGAGCTGTTTTTT.

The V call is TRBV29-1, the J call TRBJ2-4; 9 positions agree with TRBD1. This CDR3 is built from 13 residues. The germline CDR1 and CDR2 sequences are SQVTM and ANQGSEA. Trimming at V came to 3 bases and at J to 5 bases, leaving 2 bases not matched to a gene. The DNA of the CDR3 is TGCAGCGTTGACCGGACAGGGGAAAACATTCAGTACTTC. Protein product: CSVDRTGENIQYF.

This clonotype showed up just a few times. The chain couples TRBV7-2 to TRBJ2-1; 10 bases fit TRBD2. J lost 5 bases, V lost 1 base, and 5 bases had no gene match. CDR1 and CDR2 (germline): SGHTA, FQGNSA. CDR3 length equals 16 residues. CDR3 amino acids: CASSLVGLAVDNEQFF. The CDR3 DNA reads TGTGCCAGCAGCTTAGTTGGACTAGCGGTGGACAATGAGCAGTTCTTC.

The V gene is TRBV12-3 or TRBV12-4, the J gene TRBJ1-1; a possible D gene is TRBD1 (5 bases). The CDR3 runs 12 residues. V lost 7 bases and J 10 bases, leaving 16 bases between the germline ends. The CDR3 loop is CASILYPGIAFF. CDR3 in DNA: TGTGCCAGCATCCTATATCCAGGGATAGCTTTCTTT.

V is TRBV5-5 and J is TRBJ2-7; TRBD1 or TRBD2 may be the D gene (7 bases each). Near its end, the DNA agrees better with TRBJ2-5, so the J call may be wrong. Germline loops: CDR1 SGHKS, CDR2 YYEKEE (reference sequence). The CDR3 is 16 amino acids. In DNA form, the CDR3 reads TGTGCCAGCAGCTTTGCGACAGGGAGGGGCCAAGAGACCCAGTACTTC. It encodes CASSFATGRGQETQYF.

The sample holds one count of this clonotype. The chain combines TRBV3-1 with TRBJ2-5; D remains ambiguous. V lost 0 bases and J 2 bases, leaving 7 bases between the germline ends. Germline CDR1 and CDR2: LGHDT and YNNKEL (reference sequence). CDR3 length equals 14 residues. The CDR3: CASSQESRQETQYF. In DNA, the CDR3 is TGTGCCAGCAGCCAAGAAAGCAGGCAAGAGACCCAGTACTTC.

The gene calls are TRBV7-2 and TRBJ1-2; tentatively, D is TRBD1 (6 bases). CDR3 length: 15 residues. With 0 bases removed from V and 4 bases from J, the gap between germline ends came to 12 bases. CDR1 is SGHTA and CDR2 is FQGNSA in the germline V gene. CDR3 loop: CASSLAAGGGYGYTF. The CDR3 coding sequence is TGTGCCAGCAGCTTAGCGGCCGGGGGCGGCTATGGCTACACCTTC.

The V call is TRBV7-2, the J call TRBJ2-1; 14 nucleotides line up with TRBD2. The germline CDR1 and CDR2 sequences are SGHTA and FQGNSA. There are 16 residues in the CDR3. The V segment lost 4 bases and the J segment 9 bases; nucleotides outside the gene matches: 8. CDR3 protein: CASSSQGLAGVSEQFF. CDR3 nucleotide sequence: TGTGCCAGCAGCTCCCAGGGACTAGCGGGGGTAAGTGAGCAGTTCTTC.

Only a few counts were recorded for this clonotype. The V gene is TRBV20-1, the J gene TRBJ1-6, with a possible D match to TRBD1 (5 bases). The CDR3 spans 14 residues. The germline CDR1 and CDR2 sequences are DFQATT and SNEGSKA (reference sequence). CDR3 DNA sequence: TGCGCGTACCTCGGGGGGTTTCATAATTCACCCCTCCACTTT. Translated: CAYLGGFHNSPLHF.

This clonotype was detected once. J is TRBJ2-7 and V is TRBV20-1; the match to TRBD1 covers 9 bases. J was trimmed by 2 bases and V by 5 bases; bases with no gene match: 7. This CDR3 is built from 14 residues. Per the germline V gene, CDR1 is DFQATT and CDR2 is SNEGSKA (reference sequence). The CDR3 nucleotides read TGCAGTGCTTCCGGGACAGGGCGTACCTACGAGCAGTACTTC. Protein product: CSASGTGRTYEQYF.

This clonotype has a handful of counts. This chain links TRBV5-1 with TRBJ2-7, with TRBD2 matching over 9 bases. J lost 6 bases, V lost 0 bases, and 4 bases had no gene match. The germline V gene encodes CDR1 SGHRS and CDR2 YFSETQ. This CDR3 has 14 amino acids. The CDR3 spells CASSLVTSGREQYF. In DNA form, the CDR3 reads TGCGCCAGCAGCTTGGTAACTAGCGGGCGCGAGCAGTACTTC.

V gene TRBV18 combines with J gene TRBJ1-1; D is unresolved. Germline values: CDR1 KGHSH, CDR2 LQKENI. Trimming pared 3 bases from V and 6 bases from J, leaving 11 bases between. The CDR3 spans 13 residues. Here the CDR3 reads CASSPSRRAEAFF. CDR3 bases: TGTGCCAGCTCACCCTCCCGTCGCGCTGAAGCTTTCTTT.